The T cell receptor beta chain described here comes from a study of identical twins. MiXCR, applied by TCRdb to the 5' RACE reads, yields one record per CDR3 protein. Of 1.5 million to 2 million distinct CDR3 sequences in the sample, around a third were seen once. Germline assignment: CDR1 SNHLY and CDR2 FYNNEI. There are 13 residues in the CDR3. V was clipped by 6 bases and J by 4 bases, with 12 bases between them. General study results and limits: Among out-of-frame alpha sequences shared by twins, low generation probability occurred in excess.

The sample holds a few counts of this clonotype. The antigen is unknown. Sequencing was done on a sample of cord blood. This sequence joins TRBV2 and TRBJ1-2, with D tentatively TRBD1 (6 bases). The sequence was collected from a newborn girl in good health. CDR3 DNA: TGTGCCAGCAGACAGGGTATCCGCTATGGCTACACCTTC. Its protein is CASRQGIRYGYTF.